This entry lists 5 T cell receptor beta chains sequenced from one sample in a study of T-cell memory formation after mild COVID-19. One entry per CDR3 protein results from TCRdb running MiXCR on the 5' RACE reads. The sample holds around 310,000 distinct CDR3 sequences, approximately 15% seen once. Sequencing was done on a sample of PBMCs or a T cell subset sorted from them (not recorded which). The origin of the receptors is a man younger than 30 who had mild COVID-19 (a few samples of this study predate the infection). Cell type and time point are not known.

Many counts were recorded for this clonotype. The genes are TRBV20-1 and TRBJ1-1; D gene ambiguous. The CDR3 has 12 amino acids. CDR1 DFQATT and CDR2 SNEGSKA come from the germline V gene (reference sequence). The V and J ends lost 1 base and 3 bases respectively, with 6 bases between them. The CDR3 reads CSARARDTEAFF. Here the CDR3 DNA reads TGCAGTGCTAGAGCTAGGGACACTGAAGCTTTCTTT.

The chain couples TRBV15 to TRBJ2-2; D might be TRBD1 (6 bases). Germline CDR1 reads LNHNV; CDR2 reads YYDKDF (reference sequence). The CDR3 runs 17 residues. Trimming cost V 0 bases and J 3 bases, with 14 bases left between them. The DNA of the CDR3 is TGTGCCACCAGCAGAGATCCTAGGACAGCAGACACCGGGGAGCTGTTTTTT. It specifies CATSRDPRTADTGELFF.

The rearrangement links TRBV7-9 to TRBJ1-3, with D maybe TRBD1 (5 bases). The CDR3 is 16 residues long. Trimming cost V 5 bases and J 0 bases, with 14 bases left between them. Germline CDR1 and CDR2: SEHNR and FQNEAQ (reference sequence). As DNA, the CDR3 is TGTGCCAGCAGCACTACAGGAGTAGTCTCTGGAAACACCATATATTTT. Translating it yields CASSTTGVVSGNTIYF.

The CDR3 DNA reads as TGCGCCAGCAGCCAAGGATCGTGGGGTGACGGCTACACCTTC. Encoded protein: CASSQGSWGDGYTF. The genes are TRBV4-3 and TRBJ1-2; the D is unclear. The CDR3 is 14 amino acids. V shed 1 base and J shed 8 bases, with 14 bases lying between them. Germline V gene sequence: CDR1 LGHNA, CDR2 YSLEER.

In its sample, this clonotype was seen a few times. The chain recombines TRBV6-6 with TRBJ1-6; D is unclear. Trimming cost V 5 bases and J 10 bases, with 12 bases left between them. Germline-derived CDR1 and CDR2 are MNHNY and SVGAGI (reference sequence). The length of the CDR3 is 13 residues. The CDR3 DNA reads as TGTGCCAGCAGTGACCAACAAGGCTCACCCCTCCACTTT. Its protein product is CASSDQQGSPLHF.